This T cell receptor beta chain derives from a study of cytomegalovirus exposure and HLA in healthy donors. Study observations and caveats: In a later analysis, a missense DCLRE1C variant was linked to TCR beta V- and J-gene trimming.

The PCR contained 60 Vbeta and 13 Jbeta primers. Data came from immunoSEQ multiplex PCR; TCRdb stores just in-frame clones and leaves some out. This table lists about 140,000 clones. As concerns this clone: What it recognizes is unknown.

Sequenced input: PBMCs. The source is a woman under 30 in good health and CMV-seronegative.

This CDR3 reads CASSLGAGGPSYNEQFF. CDR3 DNA sequence: TGTGCCAGCAGCTTAGGGGCGGGAGGGCCGTCCTACAATGAGCAGTTCTTC. The rearrangement uses TRBV7-9 and TRBJ2-1, with TRBD2 matching over 9 bases. The V segment lost 1 base and the J segment 1 base; nucleotides outside the gene matches: 5. In germline, CDR1 is SEHNR, CDR2 FQNEAQ (reference sequence). This CDR3 is 17 amino acids long.